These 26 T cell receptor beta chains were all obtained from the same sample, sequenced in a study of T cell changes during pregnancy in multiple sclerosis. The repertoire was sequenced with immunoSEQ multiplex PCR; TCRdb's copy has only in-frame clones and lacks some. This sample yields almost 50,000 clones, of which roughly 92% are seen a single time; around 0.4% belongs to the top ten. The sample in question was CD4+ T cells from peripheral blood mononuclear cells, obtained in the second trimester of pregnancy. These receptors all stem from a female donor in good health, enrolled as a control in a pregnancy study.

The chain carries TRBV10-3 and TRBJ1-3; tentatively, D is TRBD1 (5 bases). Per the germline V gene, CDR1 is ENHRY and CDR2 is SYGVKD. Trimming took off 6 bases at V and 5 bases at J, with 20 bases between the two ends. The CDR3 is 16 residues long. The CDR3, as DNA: TGTGCCATCAGGACAGAACAGGCGGAGGGTAGAAACACCATATATTTT. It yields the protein CAIRTEQAEGRNTIYF.

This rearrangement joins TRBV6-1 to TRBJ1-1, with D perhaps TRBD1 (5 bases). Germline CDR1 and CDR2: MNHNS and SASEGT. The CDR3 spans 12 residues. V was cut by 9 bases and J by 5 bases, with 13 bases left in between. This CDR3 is CASKVRQTEAFF. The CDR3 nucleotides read TGTGCCAGTAAAGTAAGACAGACTGAAGCTTTCTTT.

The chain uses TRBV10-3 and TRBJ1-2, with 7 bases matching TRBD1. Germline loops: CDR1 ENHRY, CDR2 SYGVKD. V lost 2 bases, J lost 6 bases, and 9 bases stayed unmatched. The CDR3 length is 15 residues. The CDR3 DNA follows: TGTGCCATCAGTGAGGCGGAAACTCAGGGGGATGGCTACACCTTC. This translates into CAISEAETQGDGYTF.

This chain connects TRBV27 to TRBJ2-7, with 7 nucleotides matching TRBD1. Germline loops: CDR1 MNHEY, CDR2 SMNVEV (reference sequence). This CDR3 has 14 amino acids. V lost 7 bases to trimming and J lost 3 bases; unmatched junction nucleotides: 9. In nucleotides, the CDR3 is TGTGCCAGCACAAGACAGGGCCTTTTCTACGAGCAGTACTTC. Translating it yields CASTRQGLFYEQYF.

CDR3 loop: CASSPRGHNSPLHF. The CDR3 region has the DNA TGTGCCAGTAGTCCCAGGGGCCATAATTCACCCCTCCACTTT. V gene TRBV19 combines with J gene TRBJ1-6; possible D gene TRBD1, 6 bases. Germline lookup yields CDR1 LNHDA and CDR2 SQIVND (reference sequence). The CDR3 spans 14 residues. V lost 5 bases and J lost 5, with 10 bases in between.

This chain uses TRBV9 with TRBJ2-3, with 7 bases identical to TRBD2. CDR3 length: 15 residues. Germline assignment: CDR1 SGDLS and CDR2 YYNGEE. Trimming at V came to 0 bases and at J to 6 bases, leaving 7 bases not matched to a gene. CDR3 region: CASSVGGLVRDTQYF. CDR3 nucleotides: TGTGCCAGCAGCGTAGGAGGACTAGTAAGGGATACGCAGTATTTT.

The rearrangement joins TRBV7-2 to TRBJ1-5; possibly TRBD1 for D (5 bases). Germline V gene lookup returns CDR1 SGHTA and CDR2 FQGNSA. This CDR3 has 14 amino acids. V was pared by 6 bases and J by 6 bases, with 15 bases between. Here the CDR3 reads CASSRGDGFQPQHF. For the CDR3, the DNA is TGTGCCAGCAGTAGGGGTGATGGTTTTCAGCCCCAGCATTTT. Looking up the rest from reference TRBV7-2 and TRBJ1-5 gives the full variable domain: GAGVSQSPSNKVTEKGKDVELRCDPISGHTALYWYRQSLGQGLEFLIYFQGNSAPDKSGLPSDRFSAERTGGSVSTLTIQRTQQEDSAVYLCASSRGDGFQPQHFGDGTRLSIL.

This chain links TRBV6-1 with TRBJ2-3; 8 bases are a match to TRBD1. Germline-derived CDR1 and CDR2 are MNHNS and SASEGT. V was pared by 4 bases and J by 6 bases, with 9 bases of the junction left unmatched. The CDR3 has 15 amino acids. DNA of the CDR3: TGTGCCAGCAGTGCGGACAGGGCCAGGATGGATACGCAGTATTTT. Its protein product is CASSADRARMDTQYF.

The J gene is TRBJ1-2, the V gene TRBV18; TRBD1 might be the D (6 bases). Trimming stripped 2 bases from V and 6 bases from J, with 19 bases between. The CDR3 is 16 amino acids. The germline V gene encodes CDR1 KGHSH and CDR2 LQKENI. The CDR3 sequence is CASSPDGGGRLDGYTF. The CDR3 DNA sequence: TGTGCCAGCTCACCAGATGGGGGGGGGCGCCTGGATGGCTACACCTTC.

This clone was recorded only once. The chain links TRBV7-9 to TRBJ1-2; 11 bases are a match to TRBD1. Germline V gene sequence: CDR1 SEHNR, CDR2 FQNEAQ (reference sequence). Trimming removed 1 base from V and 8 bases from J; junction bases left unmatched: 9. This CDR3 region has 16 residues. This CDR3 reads CASSLESGQGVHGYTF. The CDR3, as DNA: TGTGCCAGCAGCTTAGAATCGGGACAGGGGGTACACGGCTACACCTTC. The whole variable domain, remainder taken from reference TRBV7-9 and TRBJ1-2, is DTGVSQNPRHKITKRGQNVTFRCDPISEHNRLYWYRQTLGQGPEFLTYFQNEAQLEKSRLLSDRFSAERPKGSFSTLEIQRTEQGDSAMYLCASSLESGQGVHGYTFGSGTRLTVV.

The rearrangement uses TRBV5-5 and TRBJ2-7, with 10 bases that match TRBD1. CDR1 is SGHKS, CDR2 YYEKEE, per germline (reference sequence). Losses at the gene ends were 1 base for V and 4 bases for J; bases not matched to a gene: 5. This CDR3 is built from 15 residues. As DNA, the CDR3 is TGTGCCAGCAGCTTGTTTGACAGGGGGCTTTACGAGCAGTACTTC. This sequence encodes CASSLFDRGLYEQYF.

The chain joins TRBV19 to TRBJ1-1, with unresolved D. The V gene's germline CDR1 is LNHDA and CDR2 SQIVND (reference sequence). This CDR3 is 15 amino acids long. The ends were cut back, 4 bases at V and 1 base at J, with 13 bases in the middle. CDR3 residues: CASSNSRESNTEAFF. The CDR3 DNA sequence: TGTGCCAGTAGTAACTCACGGGAGTCGAACACTGAAGCTTTCTTT.

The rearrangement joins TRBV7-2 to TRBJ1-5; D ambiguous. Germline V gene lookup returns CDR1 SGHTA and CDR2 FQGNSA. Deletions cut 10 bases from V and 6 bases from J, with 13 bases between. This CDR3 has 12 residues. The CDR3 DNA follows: TGTGCCAACTCATTACCGTGTCAGCCCCAGCATTTT. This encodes CANSLPCQPQHF.

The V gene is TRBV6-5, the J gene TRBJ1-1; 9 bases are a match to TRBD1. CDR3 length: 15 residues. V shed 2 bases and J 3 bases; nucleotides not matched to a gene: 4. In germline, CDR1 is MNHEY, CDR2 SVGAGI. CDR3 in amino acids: CASSYGDREYTEAFF. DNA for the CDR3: TGTGCCAGCAGTTACGGGGACAGGGAGTACACTGAAGCTTTCTTT.

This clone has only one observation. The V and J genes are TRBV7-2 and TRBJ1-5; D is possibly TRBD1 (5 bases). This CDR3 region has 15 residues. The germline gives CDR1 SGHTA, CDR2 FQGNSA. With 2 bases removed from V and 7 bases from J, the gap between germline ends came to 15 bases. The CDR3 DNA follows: TGTGCCAGCAGCTTATGGCTGGGGCGGGAACAGCCCCAGCATTTT. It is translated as CASSLWLGREQPQHF.

CDR3 amino acids: CASSLTRGPISSGANVLTF. The CDR3 nucleotides read TGTGCCAGCAGCCTCACCCGGGGTCCCATTAGCTCTGGGGCCAACGTCCTGACTTTC. The rearrangement joins TRBV7-8 to TRBJ2-6; D perhaps matches TRBD2 (5 bases). There are 19 residues in the CDR3. V lost 5 bases to trimming and J lost 0 bases, with 20 bases between them. Germline CDR1 reads SGHVS; CDR2 reads FQNEAQ.

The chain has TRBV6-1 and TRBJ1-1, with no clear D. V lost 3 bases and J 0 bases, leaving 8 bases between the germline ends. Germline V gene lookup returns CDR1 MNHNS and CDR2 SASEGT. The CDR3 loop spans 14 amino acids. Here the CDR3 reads CASSDFQLNTEAFF. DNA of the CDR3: TGTGCCAGCAGTGATTTTCAGTTGAACACTGAAGCTTTCTTT.

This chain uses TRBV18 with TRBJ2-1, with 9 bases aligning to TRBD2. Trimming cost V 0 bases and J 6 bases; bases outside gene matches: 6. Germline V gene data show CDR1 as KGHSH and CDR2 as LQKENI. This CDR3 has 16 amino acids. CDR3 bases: TGTGCCAGCTCACCACCTAGCGGGGGCCTGACCAATGAGCAGTTCTTC. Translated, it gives CASSPPSGGLTNEQFF. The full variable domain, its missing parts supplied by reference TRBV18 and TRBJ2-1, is NAGVMQNPRHLVRRRGQEARLRCSPMKGHSHVYWYRQLPEEGLKFMVYLQKENIIDESGMPKERFSAEFPKEGPSILRIQQVVRGDSAAYFCASSPPSGGLTNEQFFGPGTRLTVL.

In DNA, the CDR3 is TGTGCCAGGGGAGCAGGGACAGGGAGTCGGTATGGCTACACCTTC. Encoded protein: CARGAGTGSRYGYTF. The rearrangement uses TRBV2 and TRBJ1-2; 9 positions agree with TRBD1. CDR3 size: 15 residues. With 9 bases clipped from V and 5 bases from J, the junction kept 13 bases outside the gene matches. Germline loops: CDR1 SNHLY, CDR2 FYNNEI.

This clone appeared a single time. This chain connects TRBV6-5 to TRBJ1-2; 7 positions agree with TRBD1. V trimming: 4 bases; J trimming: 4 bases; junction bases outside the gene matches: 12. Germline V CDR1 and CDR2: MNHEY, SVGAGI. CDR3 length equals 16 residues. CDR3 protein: CASSSPRQGDGYGYTF. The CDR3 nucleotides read TGTGCCAGCAGTTCCCCTCGACAGGGTGATGGCTATGGCTACACCTTC.

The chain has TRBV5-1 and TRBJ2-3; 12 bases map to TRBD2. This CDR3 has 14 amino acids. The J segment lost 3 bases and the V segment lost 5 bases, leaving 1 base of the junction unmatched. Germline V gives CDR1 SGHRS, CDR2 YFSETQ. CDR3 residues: CASSTSGGTDTQYF. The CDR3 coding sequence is TGCGCCAGCAGTACTAGCGGGGGGACAGATACGCAGTATTTT.

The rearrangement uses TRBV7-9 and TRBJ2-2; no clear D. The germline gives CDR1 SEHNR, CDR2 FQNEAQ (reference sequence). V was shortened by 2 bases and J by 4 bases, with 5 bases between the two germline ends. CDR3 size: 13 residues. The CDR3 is CASSLLSTGELFF. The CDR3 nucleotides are TGTGCCAGCAGCTTACTCAGCACCGGGGAGCTGTTTTTT.

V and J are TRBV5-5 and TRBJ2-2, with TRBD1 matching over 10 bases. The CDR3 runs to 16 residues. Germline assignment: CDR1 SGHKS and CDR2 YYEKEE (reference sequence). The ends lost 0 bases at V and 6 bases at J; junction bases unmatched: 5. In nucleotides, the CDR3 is TGTGCCAGCAGCTTGGAACGGACAGGGGGGGCCGGGGAGCTGTTTTTT. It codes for CASSLERTGGAGELFF.

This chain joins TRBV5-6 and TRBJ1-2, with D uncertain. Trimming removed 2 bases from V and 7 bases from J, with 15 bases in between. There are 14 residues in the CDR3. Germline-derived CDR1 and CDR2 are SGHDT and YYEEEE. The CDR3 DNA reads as TGTGCCAGCAGCTTCCCCGCGGGGAACCGTGGCTACACCTTC. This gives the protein CASSFPAGNRGYTF.

The CDR3 nucleotides are TGTGCCAGCTCACTGCAGGGGGCGGCTGGAAACACCATATATTTT. It yields the protein CASSLQGAAGNTIYF. The chain carries TRBV18 and TRBJ1-3, with 8 bases matching TRBD1. Looked up from germline, CDR1 is KGHSH and CDR2 is LQKENI. The CDR3 consists of 15 residues. V lost 4 bases, J lost 2 bases, and 4 bases stayed unmatched.

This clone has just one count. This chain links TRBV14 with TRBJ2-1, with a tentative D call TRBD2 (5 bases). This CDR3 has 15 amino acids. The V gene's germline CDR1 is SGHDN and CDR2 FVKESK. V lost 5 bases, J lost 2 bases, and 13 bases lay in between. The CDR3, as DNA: TGTGCCAGCAGCGCCCTAGTGGGAGCCTACAATGAGCAGTTCTTC. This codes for CASSALVGAYNEQFF.